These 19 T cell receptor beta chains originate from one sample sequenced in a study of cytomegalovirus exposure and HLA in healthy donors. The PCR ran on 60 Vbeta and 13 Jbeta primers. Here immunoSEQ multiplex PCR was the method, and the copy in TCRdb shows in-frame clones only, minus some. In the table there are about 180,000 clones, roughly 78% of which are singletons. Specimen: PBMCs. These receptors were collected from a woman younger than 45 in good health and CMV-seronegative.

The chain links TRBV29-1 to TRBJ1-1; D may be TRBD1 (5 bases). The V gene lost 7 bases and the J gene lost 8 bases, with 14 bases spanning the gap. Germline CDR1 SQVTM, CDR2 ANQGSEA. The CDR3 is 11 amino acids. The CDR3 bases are TGCAGCGAGACCATGGGGGGAGAAGCTTTCTTT. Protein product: CSETMGGEAFF.

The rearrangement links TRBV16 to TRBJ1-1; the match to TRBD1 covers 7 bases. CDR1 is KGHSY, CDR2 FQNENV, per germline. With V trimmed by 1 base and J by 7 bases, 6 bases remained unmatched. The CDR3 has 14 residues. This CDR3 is CASSQLRDSIEAFF. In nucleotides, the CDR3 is TGTGCCAGCAGCCAATTGAGGGACAGCATTGAAGCTTTCTTT.

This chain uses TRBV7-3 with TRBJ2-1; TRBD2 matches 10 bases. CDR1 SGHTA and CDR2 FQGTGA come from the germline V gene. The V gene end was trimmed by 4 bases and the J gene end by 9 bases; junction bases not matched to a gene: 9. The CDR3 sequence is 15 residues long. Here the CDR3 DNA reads TGTGCCAGCAGCTCCCCAGAGCGGGGGGGCGGTGAGCAGTTCTTC. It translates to CASSSPERGGGEQFF.

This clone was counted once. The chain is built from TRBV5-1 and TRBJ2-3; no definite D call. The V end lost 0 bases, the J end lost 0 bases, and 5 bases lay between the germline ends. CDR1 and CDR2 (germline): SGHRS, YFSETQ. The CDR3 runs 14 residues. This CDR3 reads CASSLVASTDTQYF. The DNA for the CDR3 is TGCGCCAGCAGCTTGGTGGCAAGCACAGATACGCAGTATTTT.

DNA of the CDR3: TGTGCCAGCAGTTTATCCTTGCACATGAACACTGAAGCTTTCTTT. This codes for CASSLSLHMNTEAFF. This chain connects TRBV27 to TRBJ1-1; D unclear. The length of the CDR3 is 15 residues. The ends were cut back, 0 bases at V and 0 bases at J, with 8 bases in the middle. Germline CDR1 and CDR2: MNHEY and SMNVEV (reference sequence).

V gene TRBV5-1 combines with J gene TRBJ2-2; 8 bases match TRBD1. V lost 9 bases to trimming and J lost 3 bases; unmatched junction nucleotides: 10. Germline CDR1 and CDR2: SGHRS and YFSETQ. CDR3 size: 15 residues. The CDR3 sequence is CATSDRDFYTGELFF. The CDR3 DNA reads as TGCGCCACCTCGGACAGGGATTTTTACACCGGGGAGCTGTTTTTT. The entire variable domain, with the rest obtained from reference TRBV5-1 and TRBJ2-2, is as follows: KAGVTQTPRYLIKTRGQQVTLSCSPISGHRSVSWYQQTPGQGLQFLFEYFSETQRNKGNFPGRFSGRQFSNSRSEMNVSTLELGDSALYLCATSDRDFYTGELFFGEGSRLTVL.

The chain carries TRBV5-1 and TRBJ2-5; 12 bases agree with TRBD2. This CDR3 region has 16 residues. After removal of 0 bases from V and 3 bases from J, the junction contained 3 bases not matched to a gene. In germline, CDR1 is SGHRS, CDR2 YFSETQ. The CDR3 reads CASSLAGLAGKETQYF. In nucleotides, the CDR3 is TGCGCCAGCAGCTTGGCAGGACTAGCGGGGAAAGAGACCCAGTACTTC.

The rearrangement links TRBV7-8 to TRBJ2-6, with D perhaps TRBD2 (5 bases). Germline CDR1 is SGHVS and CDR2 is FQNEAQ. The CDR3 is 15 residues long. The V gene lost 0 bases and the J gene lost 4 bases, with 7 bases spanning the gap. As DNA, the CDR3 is TGTGCCAGCAGCTTAGCGGGAGTAGGGGCCAACGTCCTGACTTTC. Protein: CASSLAGVGANVLTF.

CDR3: CASNPGLAGEGTQYF. The DNA of the CDR3 is TGTGCCAGTAATCCCGGACTAGCGGGGGAGGGTACGCAGTATTTT. The gene calls are TRBV19 and TRBJ2-3, with 13 bases fitting TRBD2. Germline lookup yields CDR1 LNHDA and CDR2 SQIVND (reference sequence). The V and J ends lost 7 bases and 8 bases, in that order; junction bases with no gene match: 9. The CDR3 runs 15 residues.

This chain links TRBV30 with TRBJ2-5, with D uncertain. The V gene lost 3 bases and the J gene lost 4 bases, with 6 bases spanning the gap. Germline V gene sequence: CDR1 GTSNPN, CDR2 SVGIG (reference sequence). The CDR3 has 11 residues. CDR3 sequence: CAWSFGETQYF. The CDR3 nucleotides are TGTGCCTGGAGCTTCGGAGAGACCCAGTACTTC.

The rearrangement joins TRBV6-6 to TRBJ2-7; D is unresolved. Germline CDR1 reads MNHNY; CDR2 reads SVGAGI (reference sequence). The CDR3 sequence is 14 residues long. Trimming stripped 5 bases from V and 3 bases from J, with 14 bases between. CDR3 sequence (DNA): TGTGCCAGCAGTCAAACCGGCGGCGGCTACGAGCAGTACTTC. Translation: CASSQTGGGYEQYF.

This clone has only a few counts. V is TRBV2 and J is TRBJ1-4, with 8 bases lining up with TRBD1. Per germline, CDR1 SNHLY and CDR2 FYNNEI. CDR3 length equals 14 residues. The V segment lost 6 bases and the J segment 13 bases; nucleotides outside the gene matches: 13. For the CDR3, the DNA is TGTGCCAGCAGCCTCGACAGGGGACTAACCCCACTGTTTTTT. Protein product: CASSLDRGLTPLFF. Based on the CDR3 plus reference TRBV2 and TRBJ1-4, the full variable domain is EPEVTQTPSHQVTQMGQEVILRCVPISNHLYFYWYRQILGQKVEFLVSFYNNEISEKSEIFDDQFSVERPDGSNFTLKIRSTKLEDSAMYFCASSLDRGLTPLFFGSGTQLSVL.

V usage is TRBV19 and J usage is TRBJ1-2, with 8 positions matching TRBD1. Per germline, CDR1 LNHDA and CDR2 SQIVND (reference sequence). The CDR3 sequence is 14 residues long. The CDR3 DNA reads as TGTGCGACAGGGGCTAACCCGATGACGCGGGGCTACACCTTC. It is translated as CATGANPMTRGYTF.

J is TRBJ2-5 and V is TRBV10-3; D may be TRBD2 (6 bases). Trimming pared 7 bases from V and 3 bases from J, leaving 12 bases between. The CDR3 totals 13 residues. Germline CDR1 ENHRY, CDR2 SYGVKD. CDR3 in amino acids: CAITAGQEETQYF. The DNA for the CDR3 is TGTGCCATCACCGCGGGGCAGGAAGAGACCCAGTACTTC.

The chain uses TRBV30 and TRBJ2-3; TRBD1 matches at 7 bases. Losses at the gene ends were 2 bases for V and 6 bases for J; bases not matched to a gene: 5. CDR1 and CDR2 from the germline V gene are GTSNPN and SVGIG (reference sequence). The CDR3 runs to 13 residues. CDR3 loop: CAWSRDRADTQYF. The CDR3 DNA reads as TGTGCCTGGAGTCGGGACAGAGCGGATACGCAGTATTTT.

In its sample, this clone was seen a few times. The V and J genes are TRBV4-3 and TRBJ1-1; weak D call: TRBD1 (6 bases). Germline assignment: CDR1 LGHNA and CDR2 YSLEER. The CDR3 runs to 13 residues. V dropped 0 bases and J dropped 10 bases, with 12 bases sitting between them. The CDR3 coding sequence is TGCGCCAGCAGCCAAGATCGCCAGGGGAGAGCTTTCTTT. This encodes CASSQDRQGRAFF.

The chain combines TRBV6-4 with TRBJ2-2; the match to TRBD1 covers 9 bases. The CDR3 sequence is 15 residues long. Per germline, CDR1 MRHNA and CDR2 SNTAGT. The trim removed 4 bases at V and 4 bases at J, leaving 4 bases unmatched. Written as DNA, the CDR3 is TGTGCCAGCAGTGCCGGGACAGGGAGCACCGGGGAGCTGTTTTTT. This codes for CASSAGTGSTGELFF.

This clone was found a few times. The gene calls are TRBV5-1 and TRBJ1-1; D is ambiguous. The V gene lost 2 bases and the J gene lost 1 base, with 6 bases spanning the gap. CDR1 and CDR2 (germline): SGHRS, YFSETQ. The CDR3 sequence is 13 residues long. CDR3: CASSLRGNTEAFF. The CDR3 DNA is TGCGCCAGCAGCTTACGAGGGAACACTGAAGCTTTCTTT.

DNA for the CDR3: TGTGCCAGCAGCTTAGAGCCCCCCCGGGTAGCGGGGGGTACCTACGAGCAGTACTTC. Translating it yields CASSLEPPRVAGGTYEQYF. The V call is TRBV7-6, the J call TRBJ2-7, with 10 nucleotides matching TRBD2. Germline assignment: CDR1 SGHVS and CDR2 FNYEAQ. The CDR3 has 19 amino acids. Trimming cost V 1 base and J 2 bases; bases outside gene matches: 14.